These 29 T cell receptor beta chains were all obtained from the same sample, sequenced in a study of blood T cell repertoires in COVID-19. Repertoires were generated with immunoSEQ multiplex PCR, while TCRdb's copy carries only in-frame clones and drops some. This sample has 100,000 to 150,000 clones; 88% occur once, and the top ten carry 10%. The specimen was peripheral blood. The receptor set was obtained from a man in his fifties or sixties with acute or convalescent COVID-19.

This clone was seen just once. V usage is TRBV19 and J usage is TRBJ1-3; TRBD1 is a possible D gene (6 bases). The CDR3 has 17 residues. The ends were cut back, 7 bases at V and 5 bases at J, with 24 bases in the middle. The germline V gene encodes CDR1 LNHDA and CDR2 SQIVND (reference sequence). In nucleotides, the CDR3 is TGTGCCAGTAACCTCCGGAGTTGGGGGCCCTCGCGAAACACCATATATTTT. Amino acids: CASNLRSWGPSRNTIYF.

The chain is built from TRBV24-1 and TRBJ1-5; 9 nucleotides match TRBD1. This CDR3 has 14 residues. From germline, CDR1 is KGHDR and CDR2 SFDVKD. The junction had 13 bases not matched to a gene; V was cut back by 5 bases and J by 15 bases. The CDR3 loop reads CATSAGTGRVGRHF. The CDR3 bases are TGTGCCACCAGTGCAGGGACAGGGCGGGTTGGGCGGCATTTT.

The V gene is TRBV7-2, the J gene TRBJ1-5; D is uncertain. V was cut by 2 bases and J by 5 bases, with 7 bases left in between. This CDR3 comprises 13 residues. The germline V gene has CDR1 SGHTA and CDR2 FQGNSA. CDR3 protein: CASSLQQDQPQHF. CDR3 in DNA: TGTGCCAGCAGCTTACAGCAGGATCAGCCCCAGCATTTT.

The rearrangement joins TRBV5-1 to TRBJ1-4; D uncertain. The V gene lost 3 bases and the J gene lost 3 bases, with 9 bases spanning the gap. This CDR3 is 14 amino acids long. Germline CDR1 and CDR2: SGHRS and YFSETQ. The CDR3 region has the DNA TGCGCCAGCAGCTCGGGTGAAGCTAATGAAAAACTGTTTTTT. Translated, it gives CASSSGEANEKLFF.

The V gene is TRBV2, the J gene TRBJ1-2; 9 nucleotides match TRBD1. The CDR3 covers 12 residues. V lost 6 bases, J lost 6 bases, and 2 bases stayed unmatched. Per the germline V gene, CDR1 is SNHLY and CDR2 is FYNNEI. The CDR3 sequence: CASRRDRDGYTF. The CDR3, as DNA: TGTGCCAGCAGGCGGGACAGGGATGGCTACACCTTC.

The chain employs TRBV4-1 and TRBJ1-2; tentative D call: TRBD1 (6 bases). Looked up from germline, CDR1 is MGHRA and CDR2 is YSYEKL. Between the trimmed V and J ends, which lost 1 base and 6 bases, there was a span of 15 bases. The CDR3 totals 15 residues. CDR3 residues: CASSQGPTGVDGYTF. DNA of the CDR3: TGCGCCAGCAGCCAAGGGCCGACAGGAGTGGATGGCTACACCTTC.

The chain has TRBV19 and TRBJ1-1, with 10 bases matching TRBD1. V lost 6 bases and J lost 5; bases outside the gene matches: 9. Germline V gene lookup returns CDR1 LNHDA and CDR2 SQIVND (reference sequence). The CDR3 spans 15 residues. CDR3 sequence: CASRPGGQGRTEAFF. CDR3 DNA: TGTGCCAGTAGACCCGGGGGACAGGGGAGGACTGAAGCTTTCTTT. Together with reference TRBV19 and TRBJ1-1, the CDR3 gives the full variable domain: DGGITQSPKYLFRKEGQNVTLSCEQNLNHDAMYWYRQDPGQGLRLIYYSQIVNDFQKGDIAEGYSVSREKKESFPLTVTSAQKNPTAFYLCASRPGGQGRTEAFFGQGTRLTVV.

The genes are TRBV5-1 and TRBJ1-4; D is uncertain. Germline CDR1 and CDR2: SGHRS and YFSETQ. CDR3 length: 16 residues. V gave up 2 bases and J gave up 7 bases, with 18 bases separating them. The CDR3 reads CASSFGIGLEGEKLFF. The CDR3 region has the DNA TGCGCCAGCAGCTTCGGCATTGGCCTTGAGGGTGAAAAACTGTTTTTT. The variable domain in full, completed from reference TRBV5-1 and TRBJ1-4, reads KAGVTQTPRYLIKTRGQQVTLSCSPISGHRSVSWYQQTPGQGLQFLFEYFSETQRNKGNFPGRFSGRQFSNSRSEMNVSTLELGDSALYLCASSFGIGLEGEKLFFGSGTQLSVL.

This chain joins TRBV5-1 and TRBJ1-3; unclear D gene. The germline V gene has CDR1 SGHRS and CDR2 YFSETQ. The CDR3 length is 16 residues. Trimming took off 0 bases at V and 0 bases at J, with 10 bases between the two ends. The CDR3 nucleotides read TGCGCCAGCAGCTTGGGTCAGGTTCGCTCTGGAAACACCATATATTTT. As protein: CASSLGQVRSGNTIYF.

V and J are TRBV18 and TRBJ1-2; 7 bases fit TRBD1. The CDR3 is 14 residues long. Looked up from germline, CDR1 is KGHSH and CDR2 is LQKENI. Trimming removed 4 bases from V and 5 bases from J; junction bases left unmatched: 7. CDR3 loop: CASSLLETGYGYTF. For the CDR3, the DNA is TGTGCCAGCTCACTGCTTGAGACAGGGTATGGCTACACCTTC.

This clone was found once. V gene TRBV7-9 combines with J gene TRBJ2-1; TRBD2 matches at 11 bases. In germline, CDR1 is SEHNR, CDR2 FQNEAQ (reference sequence). With V trimmed by 6 bases and J by 2 bases, 12 bases remained unmatched. The CDR3 contains 18 residues. CDR3 in DNA: TGTGCCAGCAGTTTATCGGTTCTAGCGGGAGGAGCCTACAATGAGCAGTTCTTC. Amino acids: CASSLSVLAGGAYNEQFF.

DNA for the CDR3: TGCGCCAGCAGCCCGCTCCGGGTTCAAGAGACCCAGTACTTC. Its translation is CASSPLRVQETQYF. The chain uses TRBV5-1 and TRBJ2-5; D unresolved. The CDR3 is 14 residues long. The V end was cut by 4 bases, the J end by 2 bases, with 12 bases between. Germline loops: CDR1 SGHRS, CDR2 YFSETQ.

CDR3 bases: TGTGCCAGTAGTATAGGGGACAGGGGGAACACTGAAGCTTTCTTT. This sequence encodes CASSIGDRGNTEAFF. J is TRBJ1-1 and V is TRBV19, with 10 positions matching TRBD1. V was clipped by 1 base and J by 1 base; unmatched bases: 0. The CDR3 contains 15 residues. The germline V gene encodes CDR1 LNHDA and CDR2 SQIVND (reference sequence).

V gene TRBV6-5 combines with J gene TRBJ2-1, with 8 nucleotides matching TRBD1. Germline CDR1 reads MNHEY; CDR2 reads SVGAGI. Trimming took 7 bases from V and 4 from J; bases not matched to a gene: 3. This CDR3 region has 13 residues. This CDR3 reads CASTDREYNEQFF. Written as DNA, the CDR3 is TGTGCCAGCACGGACAGGGAGTACAATGAGCAGTTCTTC.

The chain recombines TRBV19 with TRBJ1-2, with D possibly TRBD1 on 5 matching bases. V lost 4 bases and J lost 0, with 30 bases in between. The CDR3 runs to 21 residues. In germline, CDR1 is LNHDA, CDR2 SQIVND (reference sequence). In nucleotides, the CDR3 is TGTGCCAGTAGTACGAGACCGGGACTACGACTCCGCCTCCTGACTAACTATGGCTACACCTTC. Translating gives CASSTRPGLRLRLLTNYGYTF.

V and J are TRBV19 and TRBJ2-1; tentatively, D is TRBD2 (6 bases). Trimming removed 8 bases at V and 2 bases at J, with 22 bases between. Germline CDR1 and CDR2: LNHDA and SQIVND (reference sequence). The CDR3 runs to 17 residues. The CDR3 region is CASGSLSGVPTYNEQFF. The DNA for the CDR3 is TGTGCCAGTGGGTCCCTTAGCGGAGTACCTACCTACAATGAGCAGTTCTTC.

The gene calls are TRBV19 and TRBJ1-5, with a weak D call TRBD1 (5 bases). The CDR3 runs to 15 residues. Looked up from germline, CDR1 is LNHDA and CDR2 is SQIVND (reference sequence). V was cut by 3 bases and J by 0 bases, with 9 bases left in between. The CDR3 loop is CASSIEGDSNQPQHF. The CDR3 DNA reads as TGTGCCAGTAGTATTGAAGGGGATAGCAATCAGCCCCAGCATTTT.

The gene calls are TRBV18 and TRBJ1-2; 7 nucleotides agree with TRBD1. The CDR3 length is 17 residues. CDR1 is KGHSH, CDR2 LQKENI, per germline. V lost 5 bases, J lost 2 bases, and 14 bases stayed unmatched. CDR3 sequence reads: CASSSTPTGVANYGYTF. CDR3 coding DNA: TGTGCCAGCTCATCAACCCCCACAGGGGTAGCAAACTATGGCTACACCTTC.

The chain combines TRBV29-1 with TRBJ2-1; 12 positions agree with TRBD2. The CDR3 has 13 residues. The V gene's germline CDR1 is SQVTM and CDR2 ANQGSEA. Trimming took 4 bases from V and 6 from J; bases not matched to a gene: 1. Here the CDR3 reads CSVGTSGVNEQFF. For the CDR3, the DNA is TGCAGCGTTGGGACTAGCGGGGTCAATGAGCAGTTCTTC.

The V call is TRBV7-9, the J call TRBJ1-2; 8 nucleotides match TRBD1. The V segment lost 3 bases and the J segment 3 bases; nucleotides outside the gene matches: 9. This CDR3 is built from 16 residues. Germline values: CDR1 SEHNR, CDR2 FQNEAQ (reference sequence). Written as DNA, the CDR3 is TGTGCCAGCAGCTTTCTAGCCGGACAGGGAGACTATGGCTACACCTTC. It encodes CASSFLAGQGDYGYTF.

This clone was observed at least ten times. The chain uses TRBV2 and TRBJ1-5, with D possibly being TRBD1 (5 bases). Trimming left V 2 bases short and J 5 bases short, with 10 bases between. CDR1 and CDR2 (germline): SNHLY, FYNNEI. CDR3 length: 14 amino acids. The CDR3 DNA is TGTGCCAGCAGTGAACAGGGCGAAGATCAGCCCCAGCATTTT. Translating it yields CASSEQGEDQPQHF.

The gene calls are TRBV29-1 and TRBJ2-3, with 9 bases fitting TRBD2. From germline, CDR1 is SQVTM and CDR2 ANQGSEA. The trim removed 8 bases at V and 4 bases at J, leaving 10 bases unmatched. CDR3 length equals 14 residues. CDR3 loop: CSYTHSGRSDTQYF. Written as DNA, the CDR3 is TGCAGCTACACCCACAGCGGGAGGTCAGATACGCAGTATTTT.

The chain is built from TRBV28 and TRBJ1-2, with 7 nucleotides matching TRBD1. Per the germline V gene, CDR1 is MDHEN and CDR2 is SYDVKM. The junction had 4 bases not matched to a gene; V was cut back by 2 bases and J by 7 bases. The CDR3 has 13 amino acids. CDR3 amino acids: CASSLTGDFGYTF. CDR3 nucleotides: TGTGCCAGCAGTTTAACAGGGGATTTTGGCTACACCTTC.

This clone was recorded a few times. This chain joins TRBV27 and TRBJ2-2, with a tentative D call TRBD2 (6 bases). Germline V gives CDR1 MNHEY, CDR2 SMNVEV (reference sequence). The CDR3 totals 16 residues. The V end was cut by 2 bases, the J end by 1 base, with 11 bases between. CDR3 protein: CASSLLARQNTGELFF. In nucleotides, the CDR3 is TGTGCCAGCAGTTTACTAGCGAGACAGAACACCGGGGAGCTGTTTTTT.

This clone has more than one count but fewer than ten. J is TRBJ1-2 and V is TRBV28, with D possibly matching TRBD1 (6 bases). The CDR3 loop spans 14 amino acids. Germline values: CDR1 MDHEN, CDR2 SYDVKM. V dropped 2 bases and J dropped 2 bases, with 9 bases sitting between them. The CDR3 region has the DNA TGTGCCAGCAGTTTAACAGGGTTCAACTATGGCTACACCTTC. Translated: CASSLTGFNYGYTF.

The chain employs TRBV2 and TRBJ1-1, with D uncertain. Per the germline V gene, CDR1 is SNHLY and CDR2 is FYNNEI. The CDR3 length is 11 residues. Trimming removed 5 bases from V and 11 bases from J, with 12 bases in between. CDR3 in DNA: TGTGCCAGCAGTACGGTTTTTGAGGCTTTCTTT. This gives the protein CASSTVFEAFF.

The gene calls are TRBV5-1 and TRBJ1-1; D is undetermined. Looked up from germline, CDR1 is SGHRS and CDR2 is YFSETQ. This CDR3 is 16 amino acids long. Trimming removed 0 bases at V and 5 bases at J, with 17 bases between. The CDR3 DNA sequence: TGCGCCAGCAGCTTGGGAGTTGCGGATTCGGGTACTGAAGCTTTCTTT. Its protein product is CASSLGVADSGTEAFF.

The chain joins TRBV13 to TRBJ1-1; D might be TRBD1 (5 bases). The V gene lost 5 bases and the J gene lost 5 bases, with 9 bases spanning the gap. The length of the CDR3 is 12 residues. Germline V gene sequence: CDR1 PRHDT, CDR2 FYEKMQ (reference sequence). The CDR3 DNA reads TGTGCCAGCAGCCTCCAGGGAACTGAAGCTTTCTTT. It codes for CASSLQGTEAFF.

V usage is TRBV29-1 and J usage is TRBJ1-1, with D possibly TRBD1 on 5 matching bases. This CDR3 region has 12 residues. V gave up 3 bases and J gave up 1 base, with 6 bases separating them. Germline CDR1 SQVTM, CDR2 ANQGSEA. The CDR3 spells CSVDDRNTEAFF. DNA for the CDR3: TGCAGCGTTGATGACAGGAACACTGAAGCTTTCTTT.